This T cell receptor beta chain was found in a study of siplizumab effects on memory and regulatory T cells. Germline CDR1 reads LNHNV; CDR2 reads YYDKDF (reference sequence). The CDR3 is made up of 16 amino acids. V dropped 3 bases and J dropped 4; count of bases not matched to a gene: 7. The assay was immunoSEQ multiplex PCR, and TCRdb's table has in-frame clones only and misses some. The sample yields tens of thousands of clones, 80% to 95% seen once. This chain links TRBV15 with TRBJ2-7; TRBD1 agrees at 12 bases. This TCR derives from a human donor in good health. Sequencing was done on a sample of CD8+ T cells sorted from blood. For the CDR3, the DNA is TGTGCCACCAGCAGCGACGGGACAGGGGGCATTTACGAGCAGTACTTC. Translating it yields CATSSDGTGGIYEQYF.